Listed here are 10 T cell receptor beta chains from one sample, sequenced in a study of early T cells in non-severe SARS-CoV-2 infection. One entry per CDR3 protein results from TCRdb running MiXCR on the 5' RACE reads. This table has fewer than 95,000 distinct CDR3 sequences, 16% appearing once. Sample: whole blood, taken at baseline. The receptors stem from an adult who was a healthcare worker with PCR-confirmed SARS-CoV-2 infection or an uninfected control (not recorded which).

This chain links TRBV7-9 with TRBJ2-7; 8 positions match TRBD1. CDR1 and CDR2 from the germline V gene are SEHNR and FQNEAQ (reference sequence). The CDR3 contains 14 residues. With V trimmed by 5 bases and J by 3 bases, 6 bases remained unmatched. CDR3 sequence reads: CASSRGQGHYEQYF. The CDR3 bases are TGTGCCAGCAGCCGCGGACAGGGCCACTACGAGCAGTACTTC. The variable domain in full, with the rest retrieved from reference TRBV7-9 and TRBJ2-7, is DTGVSQNPRHKITKRGQNVTFRCDPISEHNRLYWYRQTLGQGPEFLTYFQNEAQLEKSRLLSDRFSAERPKGSFSTLEIQRTEQGDSAMYLCASSRGQGHYEQYFGPGTRLTVT.

The chain couples TRBV10-3 to TRBJ2-7; the D is unclear. V was shortened by 2 bases and J by 3 bases, with 8 bases between the two germline ends. The CDR3 covers 13 residues. The germline V gene encodes CDR1 ENHRY and CDR2 SYGVKD. CDR3 residues: CAISERADYEQYF. CDR3 nucleotides: TGTGCCATCAGTGAGCGGGCTGACTACGAGCAGTACTTC.

This clonotype has only a few counts. The V call is TRBV28, the J call TRBJ2-7; 7 bases fit TRBD1. V was clipped by 6 bases and J by 1 base; unmatched bases: 9. The CDR3 loop spans 15 amino acids. Germline CDR1 reads MDHEN; CDR2 reads SYDVKM. The CDR3 region is CASRTGTDKSYEQYF. As DNA, the CDR3 is TGTGCCAGCAGAACCGGGACAGACAAATCCTACGAGCAGTACTTC.

This clonotype was recorded many times. The chain couples TRBV12-3 or TRBV12-4 to TRBJ2-2; tentatively, D is TRBD1 (6 bases). V was trimmed by 8 bases and J by 0 bases, leaving 10 bases between them. CDR3 length: 14 residues. Here the CDR3 DNA reads TGTGCCAGCGAGGACAGATCGAACACCGGGGAGCTGTTTTTT. This encodes CASEDRSNTGELFF.

V and J are TRBV6-6 and TRBJ1-3; D is possibly TRBD1 (5 bases). Trimming removed 5 bases from V and 2 bases from J, with 13 bases in between. Germline-derived CDR1 and CDR2 are MNHNY and SVGAGI (reference sequence). This CDR3 region has 15 residues. The CDR3: CASSIRRGTGNTIYF. For the CDR3, the DNA is TGTGCCAGCAGTATCAGAAGGGGAACTGGAAACACCATATATTTT.

This clonotype has just a few counts. This sequence joins TRBV20-1 and TRBJ2-7; perhaps D is TRBD1 or TRBD2 (5 bases each). The CDR3 covers 14 residues. V dropped 4 bases and J dropped 3 bases, with 16 bases sitting between them. Germline lookup yields CDR1 DFQATT and CDR2 SNEGSKA (reference sequence). The chain's CDR3 is CSATSGTDYYEQYF. The CDR3 DNA sequence: TGCAGTGCTACCTCCGGGACGGATTACTACGAGCAGTACTTC.

This clonotype was observed a handful of times. The chain employs TRBV18 and TRBJ1-1, with D tentatively TRBD1 (5 bases). The ends were cut back, 6 bases at V and 3 bases at J, with 11 bases in the middle. Germline-derived CDR1 and CDR2 are KGHSH and LQKENI. CDR3 length equals 13 residues. CDR3 amino acids: CASSSDSYTEAFF. The CDR3, as DNA: TGTGCCAGCTCGTCAGACAGTTACACTGAAGCTTTCTTT. Supplemented by reference TRBV18 and TRBJ1-1, the full variable domain reads NAGVMQNPRHLVRRRGQEARLRCSPMKGHSHVYWYRQLPEEGLKFMVYLQKENIIDESGMPKERFSAEFPKEGPSILRIQQVVRGDSAAYFCASSSDSYTEAFFGQGTRLTVV.

There are a few counts of this clonotype. This sequence joins TRBV20-1 and TRBJ2-3; D gene uncertain. The CDR3 extends over 15 amino acids. Germline CDR1 and CDR2: DFQATT and SNEGSKA (reference sequence). V was shortened by 7 bases and J by 0 bases, with 17 bases between the two germline ends. CDR3 sequence reads: CSVSQGSASTDTQYF. The CDR3 DNA sequence: TGCAGTGTGAGCCAAGGGTCCGCTAGCACAGATACGCAGTATTTT.

This clonotype showed up just once. This rearrangement joins TRBV5-1 to TRBJ2-1; possibly TRBD1 for D (6 bases). CDR1 and CDR2 (germline): SGHRS, YFSETQ. CDR3 length: 12 amino acids. V was shortened by 2 bases and J by 6 bases, with 6 bases between the two germline ends. The CDR3 loop is CASSLQGNEQFF. The CDR3 nucleotides are TGCGCCAGCAGCTTACAGGGCAATGAGCAGTTCTTC.

This chain links TRBV11-2 with TRBJ2-2; the D gene is possibly TRBD1 (6 bases). Germline CDR1 and CDR2: SGHAT and FQNNGV. Trimming shortened V by 5 bases and J by 5 bases, and 15 bases separated the two germline ends. This CDR3 is 15 amino acids long. For the CDR3, the DNA is TGTGCCAGCAGCCCCAGGAACAGGGATACCGGGGAGCTGTTTTTT. Translation: CASSPRNRDTGELFF.